This record looks at one T cell receptor (beta chain) sequence and its context. Its antigen remains unidentified. Germline-derived CDR1 and CDR2 are LGHNA and YSLEER. V was clipped by 0 bases and J by 7 bases, with 19 bases between them. This CDR3 region has 17 residues. This sample stems from a study of T cell responses to AZD1222 COVID-19 vaccine. Study-level results: Only 5 to 7 AZD1222 recipients tested seropositive at baseline. Repertoire sampling occurred only after the peak T cell response.

Here immunoSEQ multiplex PCR was the method, and the copy in TCRdb shows in-frame clones only, minus some. This sample has about 120,000 clones, with around 90% found just once. The material sequenced was peripheral blood, taken 28 days after the second dose of the MenACWY control vaccine. The sequence was obtained from an adult who received the MenACWY meningococcal vaccine as a control. The gene calls are TRBV4-3 and TRBJ2-1, with D perhaps given as TRBD1 or TRBD2 (6 bases each). The CDR3 region is CASSQDPNSRGRNEQFF. The CDR3 DNA follows: TGCGCCAGCAGCCAAGATCCAAACAGCCGGGGGCGAAATGAGCAGTTCTTC.